Presented here are 20 T cell receptor beta chains from one specimen sequenced in a study of Graves' ophthalmopathy and Graves' hyperthyroidism. RNA transcripts yielded amplified TCR beta CDR3 regions. First-round RT-PCR with HTBI primers preceded a second-round multiplex PCR. TCRdb independently ran MiXCR on the multiplex PCR reads; one entry per CDR3 protein. Of about 590,000 distinct CDR3 sequences listed, under 40% are singletons. The sample comprised peripheral blood or thyroid tissue (not recorded which). These receptors all stem from an adult man with Graves' hyperthyroidism.

The table lists this clonotype with many counts. The rearrangement uses TRBV24-1 and TRBJ1-6; unclear D gene. Germline V lookup: CDR1 KGHDR, CDR2 SFDVKD. This CDR3 is built from 15 residues. CDR3 DNA sequence: TGTTTCACCGGCGCCTCGAGCTCCTATAATTCACCCCTCCACTTT. This gives the protein CFTGASSSYNSPLHF.

This clonotype was recorded many times. The chain recombines TRBV6-1 with TRBJ1-1; no definite D call. V was pared by 4 bases and J by 0 bases, with 6 bases between. Germline V gene sequence: CDR1 MNHNS, CDR2 SASEGT. The CDR3 covers 13 residues. CDR3: CASSAKMNTEAFF. The DNA of the CDR3 is TGTGCCAGCAGTGCCAAGATGAACACTGAAGCTTTCTTT.

The chain carries TRBV20-1 and TRBJ1-2; 9 bases are a match to TRBD1. This CDR3 has 15 amino acids. The germline V gene has CDR1 DFQATT and CDR2 SNEGSKA (reference sequence). Trimming removed 6 bases from V and 0 bases from J; junction bases left unmatched: 8. CDR3 bases: TGCAGTGCGGGGGGACAGGGCGCAGCTAACTATGGCTACACCTTC. It translates to CSAGGQGAANYGYTF.

The CDR3 here is CASSLTGGYNEQFF. Here the CDR3 DNA reads TGTGCCAGCAGCTTAACGGGGGGCTACAATGAGCAGTTCTTC. The chain is built from TRBV7-8 and TRBJ2-7, with 7 bases aligning to TRBD2. The tail of the sequence fits TRBJ2-1 better, so the J call may be wrong. This CDR3 is 14 amino acids long. Looked up from germline, CDR1 is SGHVS and CDR2 is FQNEAQ.

The chain links TRBV7-2 to TRBJ1-6; 7 bases are shared with TRBD1. The V segment lost 1 base and the J segment 10 bases; nucleotides outside the gene matches: 10. This CDR3 contains 16 residues. CDR1 is SGHTA, CDR2 FQGNSA, per germline. CDR3 DNA: TGTGCCAGCAGCTTAGATGTTGACAGGGAGGTCTCACCCCTCCACTTT. It is translated as CASSLDVDREVSPLHF.

This clonotype has a count of ten or more. This sequence joins TRBV7-2 and TRBJ2-2; D is undetermined. Deletions cut 2 bases from V and 4 bases from J, with 8 bases between. Germline V lookup: CDR1 SGHTA, CDR2 FQGNSA. The CDR3 runs 14 residues. In DNA, the CDR3 is TGTGCCAGCAGCTTATTGGGTCGCACCGGGGAGCTGTTTTTT. Encoded protein: CASSLLGRTGELFF.

In this sample, this clonotype turned up many times. The chain joins TRBV29-1 to TRBJ1-1; the D is unclear. CDR3 length: 16 amino acids. V lost 4 bases and J lost 1, with 19 bases in between. The germline gives CDR1 SQVTM, CDR2 ANQGSEA. The CDR3 loop reads CSVVFLEVTPNTEAFF. In DNA, the CDR3 is TGCAGCGTTGTGTTTCTGGAGGTCACTCCGAACACTGAAGCTTTCTTT.

The rearrangement joins TRBV7-9 to TRBJ2-7; D ambiguous. The J call may be mistaken, given a closer DNA end match to TRBJ2-1. Germline V gene sequence: CDR1 SEHNR, CDR2 FQNEAQ (reference sequence). This CDR3 contains 15 residues. The CDR3: CASSLRRQTYNEQFF. The CDR3 DNA follows: TGTGCCAGCAGCTTAAGGCGGCAAACCTACAATGAGCAGTTCTTC.

The V gene is TRBV27, the J gene TRBJ2-2; 7 bases are a match to TRBD1. Germline lookup yields CDR1 MNHEY and CDR2 SMNVEV (reference sequence). CDR3 size: 14 residues. V gave up 3 bases and J gave up 6 bases; unmatched junction bases: 4. The chain's CDR3 is CASSFMTGPGELFF. In DNA form, the CDR3 reads TGTGCCAGCAGTTTCATGACAGGGCCCGGGGAGCTGTTTTTT.

This clonotype was counted many times. The chain is built from TRBV12-3 or TRBV12-4 and TRBJ2-7, with 7 bases aligning to TRBD2. CDR3 size: 13 residues. Germline trimming cut 6 bases from V and 6 bases from J; bases unmatched to any gene: 8. The CDR3 loop reads CASSETSSREQYF. The CDR3 nucleotides read TGTGCCAGCAGCGAGACTAGCTCCCGCGAGCAGTACTTC.

This clonotype was counted only a few times. This chain uses TRBV11-2 with TRBJ2-5; 7 bases align to TRBD1. The germline V gene has CDR1 SGHAT and CDR2 FQNNGV. J gave up 0 bases and V 5 bases, and 6 bases lay outside the gene matches. CDR3 length: 15 amino acids. The CDR3 nucleotides read TGTGCCAGCAGCGAGGGACAGCTATACCAAGAGACCCAGTACTTC. Translation: CASSEGQLYQETQYF.

There are many counts of this clonotype. This sequence joins TRBV2 and TRBJ1-2, with D perhaps TRBD1 (5 bases). Germline V CDR1 and CDR2: SNHLY, FYNNEI. The CDR3 consists of 16 residues. The V gene lost 6 bases and the J gene lost 8 bases, with 25 bases spanning the gap. CDR3 amino acids: CASSLRGGSVSTGYTF. CDR3 nucleotides: TGTGCCAGCAGCCTTCGGGGGGGGTCGGTTAGCACCGGCTACACCTTC.

Remarks on this clonotype: A read error is possible here, since a much larger clone lies one base away. The chain links TRBV9 to TRBJ2-7; D ambiguous. Germline loops: CDR1 SGDLS, CDR2 YYNGEE. This CDR3 is 15 amino acids long. The CDR3 DNA reads as TGTGCCAGCAGCGAATTTGGGGTGCCCTCCTACGGGCAGTACTTC. It specifies CASSEFGVPSYGQYF.

The J gene is TRBJ2-2, the V gene TRBV29-1; 7 nucleotides align to TRBD1. This CDR3 spans 14 amino acids. From germline, CDR1 is SQVTM and CDR2 ANQGSEA. The ends lost 4 bases at V and 6 bases at J; junction bases unmatched: 8. CDR3 sequence (DNA): TGCAGCGTTGTAAGGGGGCCCCTCGCCGGGGAGCTGTTTTTT. Translated, it gives CSVVRGPLAGELFF.

The sample holds a few counts of this clonotype. The V and J genes are TRBV28 and TRBJ1-2, with 7 positions matching TRBD1. Trimming removed 5 bases from V and 4 bases from J; junction bases left unmatched: 10. From germline, CDR1 is MDHEN and CDR2 SYDVKM. The CDR3 has 15 amino acids. DNA of the CDR3: TGTGCCAGCAGTCCCCCACGGACAGGCGGCTATGGCTACACCTTC. This translates into CASSPPRTGGYGYTF.

This clonotype was seen ten or more times. This chain uses TRBV6-5 with TRBJ2-5; 10 nucleotides align to TRBD1. The junction had 15 bases not matched to a gene; V was cut back by 6 bases and J by 5 bases. CDR3 length: 17 amino acids. The V gene's germline CDR1 is MNHEY and CDR2 SVGAGI. In nucleotides, the CDR3 is TGTGCCAGCAGCCACGGCGCCGGGACAGGGGTAGGGGAGACCCAGTACTTC. The encoded protein is CASSHGAGTGVGETQYF.

In its sample, this clonotype was seen many times. The chain is built from TRBV28 and TRBJ2-6, with TRBD1 matching 7 bases. The CDR3 totals 14 residues. V was clipped by 6 bases and J by 3 bases; unmatched bases: 2. Germline CDR1 is MDHEN and CDR2 is SYDVKM. The CDR3 coding sequence is TGTGCCAGCAGACACAGGGGTGGGGCCAACGTCCTGACTTTC. Its translation is CASRHRGGANVLTF.

The chain uses TRBV7-9 and TRBJ2-5; D is possibly TRBD1 or TRBD2 (5 bases each). Germline CDR1 is SEHNR and CDR2 is FQNEAQ (reference sequence). The CDR3 sequence is 14 residues long. The V and J ends lost 0 bases and 5 bases respectively, with 10 bases between them. CDR3 sequence: CASSLAQGGETQYF. The CDR3 nucleotides are TGTGCCAGCAGCTTAGCCCAGGGCGGGGAGACCCAGTACTTC.

This clonotype was recorded at least ten times. V is TRBV6-6 and J is TRBJ1-1; a weak D match, TRBD1 (5 bases). Looked up from germline, CDR1 is MNHNY and CDR2 is SVGAGI (reference sequence). The CDR3 loop spans 14 amino acids. V was shortened by 7 bases and J by 2 bases, with 14 bases between the two germline ends. CDR3 sequence: CASTPDSLNTEAFF. CDR3 DNA sequence: TGTGCCAGCACCCCCGACAGTCTAAACACTGAAGCTTTCTTT.

The chain has TRBV20-1 and TRBJ1-5; 8 bases agree with TRBD1. The CDR3 runs to 14 residues. Looked up from germline, CDR1 is DFQATT and CDR2 is SNEGSKA (reference sequence). V shed 5 bases, J shed 9 bases, and the junction held 12 bases outside the gene matches. CDR3: CSAAGQGAVRPQHF. The DNA for the CDR3 is TGCAGTGCTGCTGGACAGGGAGCTGTGCGGCCCCAGCATTTT.